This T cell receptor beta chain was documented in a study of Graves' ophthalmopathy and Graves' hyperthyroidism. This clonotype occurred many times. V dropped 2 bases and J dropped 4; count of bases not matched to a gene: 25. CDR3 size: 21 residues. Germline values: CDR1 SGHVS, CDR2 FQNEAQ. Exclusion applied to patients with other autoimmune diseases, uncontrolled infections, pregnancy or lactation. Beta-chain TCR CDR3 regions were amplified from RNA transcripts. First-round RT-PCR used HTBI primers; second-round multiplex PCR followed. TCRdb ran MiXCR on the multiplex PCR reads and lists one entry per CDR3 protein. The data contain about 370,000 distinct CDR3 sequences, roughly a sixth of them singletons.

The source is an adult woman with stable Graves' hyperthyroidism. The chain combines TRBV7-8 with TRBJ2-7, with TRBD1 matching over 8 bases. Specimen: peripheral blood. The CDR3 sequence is CASSLQILRPGQADPFYEQYF. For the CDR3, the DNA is TGTGCCAGCAGCTTACAGATCCTCAGGCCGGGACAGGCAGATCCCTTTTACGAGCAGTACTTC.